This T cell receptor beta chain was sequenced for a study of Ad26.COV2.S vaccination and SARS-CoV-2 variants. Profiling relied on immunoSEQ multiplex PCR, and the TCRdb table lists in-frame clones only, not all of them. The sample comprises about 94,000 clones, approximately 81% of which are singletons, and roughly 15% rests with the top ten. Source: peripheral blood, taken after recovery from COVID-19. The receptor comes from a human donor who had recovered from COVID-19.

CDR3: CASSIDLARTGELFF. In DNA form, the CDR3 reads TGTGCCAGTAGTATAGATCTAGCGCGGACCGGGGAGCTGTTTTTT. V and J are TRBV19 and TRBJ2-2; possibly TRBD2 for D (6 bases). The CDR3 covers 15 residues. Trimming stripped 0 bases from V and 5 bases from J, with 10 bases between. Germline values: CDR1 LNHDA, CDR2 SQIVND (reference sequence).